The 30 T cell receptor beta chains below all came from one sample that was sequenced in a study of molecular identifiers for immune sequencing clone quantification. TCRdb re-called the PCR reads with MiXCR, one entry per CDR3 protein. The sample holds approximately 100,000 distinct CDR3 sequences, roughly 38% seen once. Sequencing was carried out using naive CD8+ T cells from blood, with Jurkat cell RNA spiked in. The subset is: FACS-sorted CD8+CD4-CCR7+CD45RA+ naive T cells. The source is a human donor in good health. Some libraries in this study had Jurkat cell RNA spiked in.

V and J are TRBV6-5 and TRBJ2-7; D remains ambiguous. Looked up from germline, CDR1 is MNHEY and CDR2 is SVGAGI. V was clipped by 2 bases and J by 4 bases, with 12 bases between them. The CDR3 length is 14 residues. CDR3 sequence reads: CASSYSVSSYEQYF. CDR3 DNA: TGTGCCAGCAGTTACAGCGTGAGTAGTTACGAGCAGTACTTC.

There are a few counts of this clonotype. The chain employs TRBV27 and TRBJ1-5, with D perhaps matching TRBD1 (5 bases). Germline V CDR1 and CDR2: MNHEY, SMNVEV (reference sequence). The CDR3 length is 14 residues. V was shortened by 3 bases and J by 11 bases, with 17 bases between the two germline ends. CDR3 DNA sequence: TGTGCCAGCAGTTTGGGAGGGACCCCGGCGGCCCAGCATTTT. It codes for CASSLGGTPAAQHF.

This clonotype came up many times. J is TRBJ2-3 and V is TRBV29-1, with TRBD1 matching 8 bases. The V gene end was trimmed by 6 bases and the J gene end by 3 bases; junction bases not matched to a gene: 5. Germline V gene sequence: CDR1 SQVTM, CDR2 ANQGSEA. The CDR3 extends over 13 amino acids. The CDR3 sequence: CSVMTGVTDTQYF. DNA of the CDR3: TGCAGCGTCATGACAGGGGTGACAGATACGCAGTATTTT.

This clonotype was recorded a few times. The rearrangement joins TRBV4-1 to TRBJ2-1, with D possibly matching TRBD2 (6 bases). This CDR3 contains 14 residues. Trimming left V 1 base short and J 8 bases short, with 12 bases between. Germline values: CDR1 MGHRA, CDR2 YSYEKL. The CDR3 here is CASSQVEGEDEQFF. CDR3 in DNA: TGCGCCAGCAGCCAAGTGGAGGGCGAGGATGAGCAGTTCTTC.

This clonotype was observed a handful of times. The genes are TRBV28 and TRBJ2-1, with TRBD2 matching over 8 bases. Losses at the gene ends were 5 bases for V and 3 bases for J; bases not matched to a gene: 6. The CDR3 length is 15 residues. CDR1 is MDHEN, CDR2 SYDVKM, per germline. DNA of the CDR3: TGTGCCAGCAGTCCTAGACTAGCGCGCTACAATGAGCAGTTCTTC. Translating it yields CASSPRLARYNEQFF.

CDR3 in amino acids: CASSQEVRNTEAFF. CDR3 DNA sequence: TGCGCCAGCAGCCAAGAGGTCCGGAACACTGAAGCTTTCTTT. The chain combines TRBV4-3 with TRBJ1-1; D unresolved. CDR1 and CDR2 (germline): LGHNA, YSLEER. The CDR3 spans 14 residues. V was shortened by 0 bases and J by 1 base, with 6 bases between the two germline ends.

This clonotype was detected ten times or more. This chain links TRBV20-1 with TRBJ2-3, with D perhaps TRBD1 (6 bases). Germline V gene data show CDR1 as DFQATT and CDR2 as SNEGSKA (reference sequence). The CDR3 is 14 amino acids. With 0 bases removed from V and 4 bases from J, the gap between germline ends came to 11 bases. CDR3 coding DNA: TGCAGTGCTAGAGAGGGGGCATGGTCAGATACGCAGTATTTT. Encoded protein: CSAREGAWSDTQYF.

The rearrangement links TRBV28 to TRBJ2-3, with D possibly TRBD2 on 6 matching bases. Germline-derived CDR1 and CDR2 are MDHEN and SYDVKM. This CDR3 is 15 amino acids long. V was shortened by 5 bases and J by 2 bases, with 14 bases between the two germline ends. CDR3 sequence (DNA): TGTGCCAGCAGTCCAGCGTGGGGGGACACAGATACGCAGTATTTT. Translation gives CASSPAWGDTDTQYF.

This clonotype has ten or more counts. V gene TRBV7-8 combines with J gene TRBJ1-5; 8 bases map to TRBD1. V gave up 5 bases and J gave up 4 bases; unmatched junction bases: 7. This CDR3 has 15 amino acids. The V gene's germline CDR1 is SGHVS and CDR2 FQNEAQ. CDR3 nucleotides: TGTGCCAGCAGCCCGACAGGGGCGACTAATCAGCCCCAGCATTTT. It yields the protein CASSPTGATNQPQHF.

This clonotype was seen ten or more times. One end of the junction fails to match germline, which may point to a read error. The chain recombines TRBV5-1 with TRBJ2-3; D gene unclear. The CDR3 loop spans 13 amino acids. Germline values: CDR1 SGHRS, CDR2 YFSETQ. This chain's CDR3 is CASRLDSTDTQYF. CDR3 nucleotide sequence: TGCGCCAGCAGATTGGACAGCACAGATACGCAGTATTTT.

This clonotype was seen at least ten times. This chain links TRBV10-1 with TRBJ1-1; D is unresolved. This CDR3 is built from 13 residues. CDR1 WNHNN and CDR2 SYGVQD come from the germline V gene (reference sequence). The germline V and J ends were trimmed by 3 bases and 0 bases, with 5 bases remaining between them. The DNA of the CDR3 is TGCGCCAGCAGTGACGGAATGAACACTGAAGCTTTCTTT. Protein sequence: CASSDGMNTEAFF.

The chain uses TRBV24-1 and TRBJ2-3, with 8 bases matching TRBD2. There are 16 residues in the CDR3. CDR1 and CDR2 from the germline V gene are KGHDR and SFDVKD. The V and J ends lost 1 base and 3 bases, in that order; junction bases with no gene match: 5. Here the CDR3 reads CATSDFPGLETDTQYF. In nucleotides, the CDR3 is TGTGCCACCAGTGATTTCCCGGGACTAGAAACAGATACGCAGTATTTT.

The chain links TRBV28 to TRBJ2-7, with 7 nucleotides matching TRBD1. The germline V gene has CDR1 MDHEN and CDR2 SYDVKM. V dropped 5 bases and J dropped 0; count of bases not matched to a gene: 4. The CDR3 has 14 amino acids. The CDR3 is CASSTTGPSYEQYF. CDR3 sequence (DNA): TGTGCCAGCAGTACGACAGGGCCCTCCTACGAGCAGTACTTC.

Note on this clonotype: This may be a read error, as it is one base from a much larger clone. The chain has TRBV7-9 and TRBJ2-3; no clear D. The CDR3 covers 15 residues. V lost 4 bases, J lost 2 bases, and 13 bases lay in between. The germline V gene encodes CDR1 SEHNR and CDR2 FQNEAQ (reference sequence). CDR3 sequence (DNA): TGTGCCAGCAGCTCCGATGGGGTCGACACAGATACGCAGTATTTT. It specifies CASSSDGVDTDTQYF.

Many counts were recorded for this clonotype. The chain has TRBV28 and TRBJ1-1, with D maybe TRBD1 (6 bases). Germline assignment: CDR1 MDHEN and CDR2 SYDVKM. The CDR3 covers 17 residues. Trimming left V 3 bases short and J 4 bases short, with 21 bases between. CDR3 protein: CASSFPGDEGGFTEAFF. The CDR3 DNA follows: TGTGCCAGCAGTTTTCCGGGTGACGAGGGGGGGTTCACTGAAGCTTTCTTT.

V gene TRBV4-1 combines with J gene TRBJ2-7, with D possibly being TRBD1 (6 bases). Germline CDR1 MGHRA, CDR2 YSYEKL. Trimming shortened V by 8 bases and J by 0 bases, and 14 bases separated the two germline ends. This CDR3 is built from 14 residues. CDR3 in DNA: TGCGCCAGCCGGGCCCGGGACAACTCCTACGAGCAGTACTTC. It is translated as CASRARDNSYEQYF.

DNA of the CDR3: TGTGCCAGCAGTATTACAGCGTTCTCCTACGAGCAGTACTTC. This sequence encodes CASSITAFSYEQYF. This chain joins TRBV2 and TRBJ2-7; D uncertain. Germline V gives CDR1 SNHLY, CDR2 FYNNEI. CDR3 length: 14 residues. Trimming shortened V by 5 bases and J by 0 bases, and 11 bases separated the two germline ends.

The chain recombines TRBV16 with TRBJ1-2; D may be TRBD1 (5 bases). CDR1 is KGHSY and CDR2 is FQNENV in the germline V gene. The CDR3 extends over 13 amino acids. V dropped 4 bases and J dropped 4 bases, with 10 bases sitting between them. The CDR3 DNA reads as TGTGCCAGCAGCCCCAGGGACCGCTATGGCTACACCTTC. Its translation: CASSPRDRYGYTF.

This clonotype was seen at least ten times. The chain has TRBV29-1 and TRBJ1-3; D unclear. The germline V gene encodes CDR1 SQVTM and CDR2 ANQGSEA. This CDR3 contains 17 residues. V gave up 1 base and J gave up 0 bases, with 16 bases separating them. CDR3 DNA: TGCAGCGTTGAAGTAGGAAAGTGGGGTCCCTCTGGAAACACCATATATTTT. The encoded protein is CSVEVGKWGPSGNTIYF. Using reference TRBV29-1 and TRBJ1-3 for the parts outside the CDR3, the full variable domain is SAVISQKPSRDICQRGTSLTIQCQVDSQVTMMFWYRQQPGQSLTLIATANQGSEATYESGFVIDKFPISRPNLTFSTLTVSNMSPEDSSIYLCSVEVGKWGPSGNTIYFGEGSWLTVV.

This chain connects TRBV24-1 to TRBJ2-7, with a tentative D call TRBD1 (5 bases). Germline CDR1 is KGHDR and CDR2 is SFDVKD. This CDR3 region has 13 residues. Trimming removed 4 bases at V and 5 bases at J, with 11 bases between. The CDR3 here is CATSDTTGNEQYF. The CDR3 bases are TGTGCCACCAGTGACACTACAGGTAACGAGCAGTACTTC.

The V and J genes are TRBV7-6 and TRBJ2-7; 10 bases map to TRBD1. The V and J ends lost 1 base and 6 bases, in that order; junction bases with no gene match: 12. Germline V gives CDR1 SGHVS, CDR2 FNYEAQ. The length of the CDR3 is 17 residues. Written as DNA, the CDR3 is TGTGCCAGCAGCTTAGTGGGTCCGGGACAGGGGTATCCCGAGCAGTACTTC. Translation gives CASSLVGPGQGYPEQYF.

On this clonotype: Being one base from a much bigger clone, this may be a read error. This chain links TRBV6-1 with TRBJ2-7; D is unclear. V lost 5 bases and J 6 bases, leaving 17 bases between the germline ends. The CDR3 has 14 amino acids. Germline CDR1 and CDR2: MNHNS and SASEGT. The CDR3 DNA reads TGTGCCAGCAGTTTCACTGGGTCGGAAGGCGAGCAGTACTTC. Amino acids: CASSFTGSEGEQYF.

This clonotype was seen a handful of times. V usage is TRBV11-2 and J usage is TRBJ2-2, with D hard to call. V shed 0 bases and J shed 6 bases, with 26 bases lying between them. The CDR3 loop spans 20 amino acids. From germline, CDR1 is SGHAT and CDR2 FQNNGV. The DNA for the CDR3 is TGTGCCAGCAGCTTAGATTCTGTTACGCTTTGGCGTCTGACGGCCGGGGAGCTGTTTTTT. This gives the protein CASSLDSVTLWRLTAGELFF.

This clonotype showed up just a few times. The chain couples TRBV27 to TRBJ2-5; either TRBD1 or TRBD2 may fit D (5 bases each). With 5 bases removed from V and 1 base from J, the gap between germline ends came to 11 bases. Germline V CDR1 and CDR2: MNHEY, SMNVEV (reference sequence). This CDR3 is built from 14 residues. CDR3 coding DNA: TGTGCCAGCAGTCTGGGACCGCTCCAAGAGACCCAGTACTTC. Translated, it gives CASSLGPLQETQYF.

There are a few counts of this clonotype. The chain has TRBV5-6 and TRBJ2-1, with TRBD2 matching over 7 bases. The CDR3 is made up of 15 amino acids. CDR1 and CDR2 from the germline V gene are SGHDT and YYEEEE. V lost 6 bases and J lost 0; bases outside the gene matches: 6. CDR3 in amino acids: CASNPSGSSYNEQFF. The CDR3 coding sequence is TGTGCCAGCAACCCTAGCGGCAGCTCCTACAATGAGCAGTTCTTC.

This chain links TRBV29-1 with TRBJ2-6, with TRBD2 matching 8 bases. The V and J ends lost 7 bases and 0 bases, in that order; junction bases with no gene match: 11. CDR1 is SQVTM and CDR2 is ANQGSEA in the germline V gene. This CDR3 comprises 17 residues. The CDR3 bases are TGCAGCGCCCTCGCGGGGGGCAACCCCTCTGGGGCCAACGTCCTGACTTTC. This gives the protein CSALAGGNPSGANVLTF.

The V gene is TRBV11-2, the J gene TRBJ2-7, with no clear D. Trimming removed 0 bases from V and 0 bases from J, with 6 bases in between. This CDR3 is 14 amino acids long. CDR1 and CDR2 (germline): SGHAT, FQNNGV. In DNA form, the CDR3 reads TGTGCCAGCAGCTTAGATCTGAACTCCTACGAGCAGTACTTC. This gives the protein CASSLDLNSYEQYF.

On this clonotype: An end of the junction does not agree with germline; a read error may underlie this. This chain connects TRBV6-2 or TRBV6-3 to TRBJ2-1; unclear D gene. This CDR3 has 13 amino acids. Germline CDR1 MNHEY, CDR2 SVGEGT. CDR3 region: CASSLGSYNERFF. The CDR3 nucleotides read TGTGCCAGCAGTCTTGGTTCCTACAATGAGCGGTTCTTC.

The J gene is TRBJ2-3, the V gene TRBV5-1; TRBD1 matches 8 bases. The CDR3 runs 15 residues. After removal of 4 bases from V and 4 bases from J, the junction contained 8 bases not matched to a gene. Germline lookup yields CDR1 SGHRS and CDR2 YFSETQ. The CDR3 spells CASSEKWTGPDTQYF. CDR3 sequence (DNA): TGCGCCAGCAGCGAAAAATGGACAGGGCCAGATACGCAGTATTTT.

V is TRBV6-5 and J is TRBJ2-7; the D gene is possibly TRBD2 (5 bases). V dropped 2 bases and J dropped 4 bases, with 9 bases sitting between them. This CDR3 comprises 13 residues. Per the germline V gene, CDR1 is MNHEY and CDR2 is SVGAGI. The CDR3 here is CASSYAGLYEQYF. The CDR3 region has the DNA TGTGCCAGCAGTTACGCCGGACTTTACGAGCAGTACTTC.